This T cell receptor (beta chain) was found in a study of T cell changes during pregnancy in multiple sclerosis. The repertoire was sequenced with immunoSEQ multiplex PCR; TCRdb's copy has only in-frame clones and lacks some. The sample has 75,000 to 95,000 clones, under 95% seen once; the top ten hold 0.9% to 0.95%. The starting material was peripheral blood, obtained before pregnancy. The TCR comes from a female donor with multiple sclerosis, enrolled in a pregnancy study.

CDR3 nucleotides: TGTGCCAGCAGCTTGCGTCGGATGAGACAGGGGCCGGATGGCTACACCTTC. Translated, it gives CASSLRRMRQGPDGYTF. The V and J genes are TRBV5-4 and TRBJ1-2, with 8 bases identical to TRBD1. The CDR3 contains 17 residues. Germline V gene data show CDR1 as SGHNT and CDR2 as YYREEE (reference sequence). V shed 1 base, J shed 6 bases, and the junction held 14 bases outside the gene matches.